What follows are 15 T cell receptor beta chains derived from one specimen sequenced in a study of vaccination and CD4 T cells after COVID-19. Noted treatment: roughly 11-day PBMC culture with coronavirus spike peptide pools or control peptides (ViraFEST assay). Sequence data for DNA of cultured CD4+ T cells were generated by the Oncomine TCR Beta short-read assay. TCRdb independently ran MiXCR on the PCR reads; one entry per CDR3 protein. The sample carries about 14,000 distinct CDR3 sequences, 40% to 65% recorded once. The antigens of these receptors remain unknown. Specimen: CD4+ T cells from blood, cultured in vitro. The receptors were sampled from a human donor who had recovered from COVID-19.

This chain uses TRBV7-3 with TRBJ2-6, with 9 positions matching TRBD1. Germline V gives CDR1 SGHTA, CDR2 FQGTGA. The ends lost 4 bases at V and 4 bases at J; junction bases unmatched: 5. The CDR3 extends over 16 amino acids. The CDR3 spells CASSSQGASGANVLTF. CDR3 sequence (DNA): TGTGCCAGCAGCTCACAGGGGGCATCCGGGGCCAACGTCCTGACTTTC.

This clonotype has more than one count but fewer than ten. The rearrangement links TRBV6-1 to TRBJ1-1; 9 bases agree with TRBD1. Trimming at V came to 7 bases and at J to 8 bases, leaving 5 bases not matched to a gene. Per the germline V gene, CDR1 is MNHNS and CDR2 is SASEGT. The CDR3 consists of 12 residues. This chain's CDR3 is CASTRTGVEAFF. CDR3 coding DNA: TGTGCCAGCACAAGGACAGGGGTAGAAGCTTTCTTT.

This clonotype was seen a few times. The V call is TRBV19, the J call TRBJ1-1; 7 nucleotides agree with TRBD1. Trimming removed 9 bases from V and 2 bases from J; junction bases left unmatched: 9. The CDR3 contains 14 residues. Germline V gene lookup returns CDR1 LNHDA and CDR2 SQIVND (reference sequence). Here the CDR3 DNA reads TGTGCCAGCGTGGACAGGAGGGGAAACACTGAAGCTTTCTTT. Translating gives CASVDRRGNTEAFF.

The chain is built from TRBV2 and TRBJ1-2; D perhaps matches TRBD1 (6 bases). From germline, CDR1 is SNHLY and CDR2 FYNNEI. The ends were cut back, 6 bases at V and 4 bases at J, with 15 bases in the middle. The CDR3 is 14 residues long. CDR3 loop: CASRRGGLGYGYTF. The CDR3 DNA sequence: TGTGCCAGCAGGAGGGGGGGGCTCGGCTATGGCTACACCTTC.

A few counts support this clonotype. The CDR3 here is CATSREENNQPQHF. Here the CDR3 DNA reads TGTGCCACCAGCAGAGAGGAGAACAATCAGCCCCAGCATTTT. This rearrangement joins TRBV15 to TRBJ1-5; no clear D. Germline CDR1 and CDR2: LNHNV and YYDKDF (reference sequence). V dropped 0 bases and J dropped 3 bases, with 6 bases sitting between them. The CDR3 is made up of 14 amino acids.

The rearrangement uses TRBV6-1 and TRBJ2-3; 12 positions match TRBD1. V dropped 6 bases and J dropped 7; count of bases not matched to a gene: 8. The CDR3 is made up of 15 amino acids. The germline CDR1 and CDR2 sequences are MNHNS and SASEGT. The CDR3 reads CASSPGQGARYTQYF. CDR3 in DNA: TGTGCCAGCAGCCCGGGACAGGGGGCGCGATATACGCAGTATTTT.

This clonotype turned up a few times. The rearrangement uses TRBV6-2 or TRBV6-3 and TRBJ2-7, with 10 bases aligning to TRBD2. The CDR3 is 17 amino acids. Germline lookup yields CDR1 MNHEY and CDR2 SVGEGT. V lost 10 bases to trimming and J lost 2 bases; unmatched junction nucleotides: 17. In DNA, the CDR3 is TGTGCCAACCCGTTCCCCCCTTCAGCGGGGGGGGCCTACGAGCAGTACTTC. Translated, it gives CANPFPPSAGGAYEQYF.

The V gene is TRBV28, the J gene TRBJ1-2, with 7 bases fitting TRBD1. V lost 3 bases and J lost 4; bases outside the gene matches: 2. The CDR3 loop spans 13 amino acids. Germline V CDR1 and CDR2: MDHEN, SYDVKM. The CDR3 nucleotides read TGTGCCAGCAGTTTGCAGGGGGTCTATGGCTACACCTTC. Translation: CASSLQGVYGYTF.

The CDR3 DNA reads TGTGCCAGCAGCTTTTCCGTTAGAAAAGAGACCCAGTACTTC. It translates to CASSFSVRKETQYF. The genes are TRBV7-9 and TRBJ2-5; D remains unclear. V dropped 3 bases and J dropped 3 bases, with 11 bases sitting between them. The CDR3 loop spans 14 amino acids. Germline V gene lookup returns CDR1 SEHNR and CDR2 FQNEAQ (reference sequence).

This clonotype has a handful of counts. This chain joins TRBV2 and TRBJ1-5, with a tentative D call TRBD1 (6 bases). The CDR3 runs to 17 residues. Germline V lookup: CDR1 SNHLY, CDR2 FYNNEI. Trimming left V 2 bases short and J 1 base short, with 15 bases between. The CDR3 nucleotides are TGTGCCAGCAGTGAATGGGGGGCACAGGCGAGCAATCAGCCCCAGCATTTT. This translates into CASSEWGAQASNQPQHF.

V gene TRBV30 combines with J gene TRBJ2-2; D is uncertain. This CDR3 contains 13 residues. V was trimmed by 3 bases and J by 6 bases, leaving 11 bases between them. In germline, CDR1 is GTSNPN, CDR2 SVGIG (reference sequence). This CDR3 is CAWSEESAGELFF. Written as DNA, the CDR3 is TGTGCCTGGAGCGAGGAAAGCGCCGGGGAGCTGTTTTTT.

V usage is TRBV7-9 and J usage is TRBJ1-2; D might be TRBD1 (5 bases). Trimming took off 2 bases at V and 8 bases at J, with 12 bases between the two ends. CDR3 length: 13 amino acids. The V gene's germline CDR1 is SEHNR and CDR2 FQNEAQ (reference sequence). The CDR3 sequence: CASSLRQGDGYTF. The CDR3 DNA is TGTGCCAGCAGCTTACGGCAGGGTGACGGCTACACCTTC.

The rearrangement uses TRBV2 and TRBJ1-2; 8 bases fit TRBD1. After removal of 2 bases from V and 8 bases from J, the junction contained 1 base not matched to a gene. This CDR3 region has 12 residues. Looked up from germline, CDR1 is SNHLY and CDR2 is FYNNEI. The CDR3 is CASSEWTGGYTF. The CDR3 bases are TGTGCCAGCAGTGAATGGACAGGGGGCTACACCTTC.

The chain couples TRBV12-3 or TRBV12-4 to TRBJ2-7, with 10 bases that match TRBD1. V gave up 5 bases and J gave up 3 bases; unmatched junction bases: 1. This CDR3 has 13 amino acids. The CDR3 reads CASSRDRGYEQYF. The CDR3 DNA reads TGTGCCAGCAGTCGGGACAGGGGCTACGAGCAGTACTTC.

The V call is TRBV7-2, the J call TRBJ2-6, with TRBD1 identical over 8 bases. Unmatched junction bases numbered 11, after V lost 5 bases and J lost 11 bases. The CDR3 has 15 residues. Germline V gene data show CDR1 as SGHTA and CDR2 as FQGNSA. As DNA, the CDR3 is TGTGCCAGCAGCCCCGGGACAGGAACTTTATACGTCCTGACTTTC. This codes for CASSPGTGTLYVLTF.